Sequencing of this TCR beta chain was carried out in a study of T cells in Graves' hyperthyroidism and ophthalmopathy (dated by TCRdb to the late 2010s). About the full investigation: Peripheral blood was collected at initial diagnosis, before any treatment. TCR V-J signatures able to tell the groups apart were searched for in a discovery cohort of around 95 patients, of whom around 42 had Graves' ophthalmopathy and more than 55 had stable Graves' hyperthyroidism. Prospective prediction of ophthalmopathy was tested in an independent validation cohort of 18 to 20 hyperthyroidism patients and around 16 patients who later progressed to ophthalmopathy. The 75 to 100 discovery patients were randomly divided into training and test sets at a 7:3 ratio. In addition, the study compared T-cell repertoires in thyroid tissue and in blood from roughly six Graves' hyperthyroidism patients. After sampling, hyperthyroidism patients received methimazole starting at 30 mg daily, and ophthalmopathy patients received high-dose intravenous methylprednisolone. The paper describes TCR Vbeta CDR3 sequencing of 140 or so peripheral blood samples, made up of some 40 ophthalmopathy patients, 70 to 75 hyperthyroidism patients and 17 progressor patients.

What the work shows at the level of the full study, not this receptor alone: In validation, progression to ophthalmopathy was predicted by the model with nearly 71% sensitivity and around 75% specificity, a median of 6.5 months before onset. Blood samples also contained most of the expanded thyroid clonotypes (frequency above 0.001), which suggests that blood repertoires may reflect thyroid immune responses. Ophthalmopathy was separated from stable hyperthyroidism by a 13 V-J signature model, with around 90% sensitivity and approximately 81% specificity obtained in cross-validation and 80%/75% obtained in testing. No statistical method was used to set the sample size in advance, and investigators knew the group allocation.

Amplification of TCR beta CDR3 regions was carried out from RNA transcripts. The first round of RT-PCR for the TCR CDR3 was performed with the HTBI primer set and the Qiagen OneStep RT-PCR kit. The libraries were constructed in a second round of multiplex PCR and then size-selected and purified. Libraries were sequenced paired-end with 100 bp reads on an Illumina HiSeq2000. The authors' pipeline ran thus. SOAPnuke was used to process the raw data, removing reads that contained adapters or uncalled bases, had a mean Phred below 15, or lacked an exact match to the constant primer or identifier. COPE v1.2.5 was used to merge high-quality paired reads, and clonotypes were defined as unique nucleotide sequences. Clonotypes were aligned to IMGT TRBV, TRBD and TRBJ reference segments using MiTCR v1.1. The analysis included only V-J combinations with a frequency above 0.0001, which together covered more than 98% of the repertoires. A TCS score was defined as the ratio of F50 (clonal expansion) to E x V (chaos), with BLOSUM62-based TCRdist applied between CDR3 peptides within each V-J. Welch's t-statistics and random forest reduced just over 500 V-J features to fewer than 15, which were used in a naive Bayes classifier (R e1071). TCRdb redid the processing of the public reads, applying fastp at Q25 and MiXCR, and retained in-frame beta chains. Every CDR3 protein is listed once, alongside the most common genes and DNA of its rows. In this record, the V and J calls reflect TCRdb's handling and not the investigators' own analysis. In this sample the table shows 400,000 to 500,000 distinct CDR3 sequences, roughly 15% of which occur a single time. The ten largest clones add up to 5% to 6% of the sample.

A patient counted as having stable Graves' hyperthyroidism if no progression to ophthalmopathy occurred over 18 months of follow-up. Hyperthyroidism patients were newly diagnosed, had a disease duration of under 2 months, and were aged 18 to 65 years. Exclusion was applied to patients with uncontrolled infections, other autoimmune diseases, pregnancy or lactation. Clinical symptoms, serum thyroxine and TRAb, thyroid ultrasound, and orbital computed tomography formed the basis for the diagnoses. PBMCs were isolated from 7.5 to 10 ml of fresh peripheral blood by Ficoll-Paque density gradient centrifugation. Total RNA was extracted using Trizol reagent, and RNA quality was assessed on an Agilent 2100 Bioanalyzer. This clonotype appeared many times. Its recognized antigen is unknown. No much larger clone is present one base from it, and per-base qualities are unavailable. The germline V gene (reference sequence) sets CDR1 to MNHEY and CDR2 to SMNVEV. The CDR3 starts with the cysteine, ends with the phenylalanine, and has 16 residues. The DNA shown is the 48-base CDR3, in frame from base 1. For this chain, trimming is 5 bases at the V end and 0 bases at the J end, and the number of junction bases without a gene match is 7.

This receptor was obtained from a woman aged 18-29 years with Graves' hyperthyroidism. The rearranged chain carries TRBV27 and TRBJ2-7, with 10 middle bases fitting TRBD1. Sequencing was performed on blood. The DNA sequence follows: TGTGCCAGCAGTCCGAACCGGGACAGGGGCTCCTACGAGCAGTACTTC. Translated, it reads CASSPNRDRGSYEQYF.